Below are 16 T cell receptor beta chains sequenced from a single sample in a study of patients and donors after allogeneic stem cell transplantation. MiXCR, run by TCRdb on the RT-PCR reads, gives a single entry per CDR3 protein. The sample lists tens of thousands of distinct CDR3 sequences; 40% to 60% were seen once. What was sequenced was blood, either unsorted or a sorted T cell fraction (not recorded which). The origin of the receptors is a human donor who was either an allogeneic HSCT recipient or a stem cell or donor lymphocyte infusion donor (not recorded which). It is not recorded whose cells these are; they may come from a transplant donor.

The V gene is TRBV14, the J gene TRBJ1-1; possible D gene TRBD1, 5 bases. The CDR3 has 13 residues. CDR1 and CDR2 from the germline V gene are SGHDN and FVKESK. V was pared by 5 bases and J by 1 base, with 8 bases between. CDR3 protein: CASSYGTNTEAFF. CDR3 coding DNA: TGTGCCAGCAGCTACGGGACGAACACTGAAGCTTTCTTT.

The chain links TRBV29-1 to TRBJ1-2; no clear D. This CDR3 contains 12 residues. Germline CDR1 SQVTM, CDR2 ANQGSEA. The V gene lost 4 bases and the J gene lost 4 bases, with 10 bases spanning the gap. The CDR3 nucleotides are TGCAGCGTTGGTGAACAGACCTATGGCTACACCTTC. Translating gives CSVGEQTYGYTF.

The chain has TRBV5-7 and TRBJ1-1, with a weak D call TRBD1 (5 bases). TRBV5-7 is designated an ORF whose function remains uncertain. This CDR3 is 15 amino acids long. V lost 4 bases, J lost 0 bases, and 13 bases lay in between. The CDR3 DNA reads as TGTGCCAGCAGCACCGGACACAGTATGAACACTGAAGCTTTCTTT. Its translation is CASSTGHSMNTEAFF.

There are a few counts of this clonotype. The rearrangement uses TRBV7-9 and TRBJ1-2, with 7 bases fitting TRBD1. CDR3 size: 13 residues. J lost 8 bases, V lost 5 bases, and 8 bases had no gene match. Germline V gene lookup returns CDR1 SEHNR and CDR2 FQNEAQ (reference sequence). The CDR3 spells CASSEQGTRGYTF. CDR3 nucleotides: TGTGCCAGCAGCGAACAGGGGACCAGGGGCTACACCTTC. Full variable domain (missing parts from reference TRBV7-9 and TRBJ1-2): DTGVSQNPRHKITKRGQNVTFRCDPISEHNRLYWYRQTLGQGPEFLTYFQNEAQLEKSRLLSDRFSAERPKGSFSTLEIQRTEQGDSAMYLCASSEQGTRGYTFGSGTRLTVV.

V and J are TRBV12-3 or TRBV12-4 and TRBJ2-3; weak D call: TRBD2 (6 bases). Trimming shortened V by 3 bases and J by 5 bases, and 6 bases separated the two germline ends. The CDR3 sequence is 12 residues long. CDR3 nucleotides: TGTGCCAGCAGTTTTAGCGGAGATACGCAGTATTTT. It encodes CASSFSGDTQYF.

This clonotype has only a few counts. The chain links TRBV11-3 to TRBJ1-1; D is possibly TRBD1 (5 bases). Germline CDR1 reads SGHNT; CDR2 reads YENEEA. V lost 2 bases to trimming and J lost 0 bases, with 7 bases between them. The CDR3 is 14 amino acids. The CDR3 DNA is TGTGCCAGCAGCTTACGGGGGTTGAACACTGAAGCTTTCTTT. This sequence encodes CASSLRGLNTEAFF.

The chain joins TRBV25-1 to TRBJ1-1; the D is unclear. The CDR3 extends over 14 amino acids. With 1 base removed from V and 3 bases from J, the gap between germline ends came to 9 bases. Germline CDR1 and CDR2: MGHDK and SYGVNS. DNA for the CDR3: TGTGCCAGCAGTGAATGGAGGCAGTACACTGAAGCTTTCTTT. Translated: CASSEWRQYTEAFF.

This clonotype appeared a few times. The V call is TRBV2, the J call TRBJ1-3; D unresolved. V dropped 2 bases and J dropped 1 base, with 9 bases sitting between them. The CDR3 consists of 15 residues. Germline CDR1 reads SNHLY; CDR2 reads FYNNEI. CDR3 residues: CASSEIWVSGNTIYF. Written as DNA, the CDR3 is TGTGCCAGCAGTGAAATCTGGGTGTCTGGAAACACCATATATTTT.

The chain combines TRBV2 with TRBJ2-1; D gene uncertain. The V and J ends lost 4 bases and 11 bases respectively, with 12 bases between them. CDR1 SNHLY and CDR2 FYNNEI come from the germline V gene. The CDR3 loop spans 12 amino acids. This chain's CDR3 is CASSAFDTKQFF. CDR3 in DNA: TGTGCCAGCAGTGCGTTTGATACAAAGCAGTTCTTC.

Ten or more counts support this clonotype. The chain has TRBV7-9 and TRBJ1-5, with D maybe TRBD1 (5 bases). Germline assignment: CDR1 SEHNR and CDR2 FQNEAQ (reference sequence). The V end was cut by 4 bases, the J end by 5 bases, with 9 bases between. The CDR3 is made up of 13 amino acids. CDR3 in DNA: TGTGCCAGCAGCTCCCAGGGTGATCAGCCCCAGCATTTT. Translated, it gives CASSSQGDQPQHF. The variable domain in full, completed from reference TRBV7-9 and TRBJ1-5, reads DTGVSQNPRHKITKRGQNVTFRCDPISEHNRLYWYRQTLGQGPEFLTYFQNEAQLEKSRLLSDRFSAERPKGSFSTLEIQRTEQGDSAMYLCASSSQGDQPQHFGDGTRLSIL.

Note on this clonotype: This may be a read error, as it is one base from a much larger clone. V and J are TRBV12-3 or TRBV12-4 and TRBJ2-1; D gene uncertain. The CDR3 sequence is 10 residues long. V was pared by 3 bases and J by 9 bases, with 3 bases between. Written as DNA, the CDR3 is TGTGCCAGCAGTTTCGGTGAGCAGTTCTTC. Residues: CASSFGEQFF.

This clonotype was seen a handful of times. DNA for the CDR3: TGTGCCAGCACCGCGGCAGGGGTTACTAATGAAAAACTGTTTTTT. This translates into CASTAAGVTNEKLFF. The V gene is TRBV7-8, the J gene TRBJ1-4; D is possibly TRBD1 (6 bases). V dropped 7 bases and J dropped 2 bases, with 14 bases sitting between them. The CDR3 totals 15 residues. From germline, CDR1 is SGHVS and CDR2 FQNEAQ.

The table lists this clonotype with a few counts. The chain combines TRBV29-1 with TRBJ1-2; D uncertain. This CDR3 is 12 amino acids long. The V and J ends lost 2 bases and 2 bases respectively, with 6 bases between them. CDR1 and CDR2 from the germline V gene are SQVTM and ANQGSEA. The CDR3 nucleotides read TGCAGCGTTGAACGCAGCAACTATGGCTACACCTTC. Encoded protein: CSVERSNYGYTF.

V is TRBV10-3 and J is TRBJ1-3; D not certain. V shed 7 bases and J shed 2 bases, with 9 bases lying between them. CDR3 length: 13 residues. Germline lookup yields CDR1 ENHRY and CDR2 SYGVKD. For the CDR3, the DNA is TGTGCCATCACCAGTCAGACTGGAAACACCATATATTTT. Translating it yields CAITSQTGNTIYF.

The chain uses TRBV10-3 and TRBJ2-7, with 14 bases identical to TRBD2. The CDR3 sequence is 12 residues long. Germline V gives CDR1 ENHRY, CDR2 SYGVKD. Germline trimming cut 11 bases from V and 9 bases from J; bases unmatched to any gene: 6. As DNA, the CDR3 is TGTGCCCTCGCAGGGACTAGCGGGAGGCAGTACTTC. This translates into CALAGTSGRQYF.

V and J are TRBV5-1 and TRBJ2-2; 11 positions agree with TRBD2. Losses at the gene ends were 4 bases for V and 0 bases for J; bases not matched to a gene: 5. The CDR3 runs to 17 residues. CDR1 and CDR2 (germline): SGHRS, YFSETQ. The CDR3 DNA reads as TGCGCCAGCAGCCCCGGTAGCGGGAGGGCGAACACCGGGGAGCTGTTTTTT. Protein product: CASSPGSGRANTGELFF.